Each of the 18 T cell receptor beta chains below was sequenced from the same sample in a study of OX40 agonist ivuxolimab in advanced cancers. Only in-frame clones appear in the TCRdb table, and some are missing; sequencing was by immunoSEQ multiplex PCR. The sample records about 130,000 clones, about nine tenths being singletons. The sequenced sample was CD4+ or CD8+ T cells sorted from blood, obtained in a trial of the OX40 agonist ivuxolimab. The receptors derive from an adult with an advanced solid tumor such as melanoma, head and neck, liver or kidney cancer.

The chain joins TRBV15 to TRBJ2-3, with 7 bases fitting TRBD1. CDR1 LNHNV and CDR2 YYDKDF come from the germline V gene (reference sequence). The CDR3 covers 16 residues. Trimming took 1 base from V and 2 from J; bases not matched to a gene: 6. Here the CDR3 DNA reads TGTGCCACCAGCAGAGGGACGGGACAGAACACAGATACGCAGTATTTT. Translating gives CATSRGTGQNTDTQYF.

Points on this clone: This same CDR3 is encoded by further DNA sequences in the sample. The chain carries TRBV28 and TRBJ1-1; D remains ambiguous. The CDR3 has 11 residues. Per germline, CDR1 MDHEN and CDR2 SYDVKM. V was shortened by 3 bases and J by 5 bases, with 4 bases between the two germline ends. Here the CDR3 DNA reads TGTGCCAGCAGTTTCCGGACTGAAGCTTTCTTT. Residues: CASSFRTEAFF.

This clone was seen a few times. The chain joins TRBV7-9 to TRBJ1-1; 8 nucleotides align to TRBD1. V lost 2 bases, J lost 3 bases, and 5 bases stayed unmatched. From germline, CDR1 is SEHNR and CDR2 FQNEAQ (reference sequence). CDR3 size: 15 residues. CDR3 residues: CASSLTGGTHTEAFF. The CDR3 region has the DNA TGTGCCAGCAGCTTAACAGGGGGGACCCACACTGAAGCTTTCTTT. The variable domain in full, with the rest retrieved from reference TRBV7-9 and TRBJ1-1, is DTGVSQNPRHKITKRGQNVTFRCDPISEHNRLYWYRQTLGQGPEFLTYFQNEAQLEKSRLLSDRFSAERPKGSFSTLEIQRTEQGDSAMYLCASSLTGGTHTEAFFGQGTRLTVV.

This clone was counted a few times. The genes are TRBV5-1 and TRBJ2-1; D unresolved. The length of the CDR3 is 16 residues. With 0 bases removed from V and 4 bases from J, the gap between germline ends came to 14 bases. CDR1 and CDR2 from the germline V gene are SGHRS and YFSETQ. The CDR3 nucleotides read TGCGCCAGCAGCTTGGGTTTGATAGCCAGATACAATGAGCAGTTCTTC. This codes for CASSLGLIARYNEQFF.

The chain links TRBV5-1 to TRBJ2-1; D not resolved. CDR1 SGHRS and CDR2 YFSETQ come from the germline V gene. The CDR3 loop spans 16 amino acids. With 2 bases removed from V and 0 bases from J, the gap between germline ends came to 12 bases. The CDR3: CASSLYTDVSYNEQFF. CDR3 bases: TGCGCCAGCAGCTTATACACGGACGTCTCCTACAATGAGCAGTTCTTC. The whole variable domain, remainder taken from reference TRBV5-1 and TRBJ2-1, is KAGVTQTPRYLIKTRGQQVTLSCSPISGHRSVSWYQQTPGQGLQFLFEYFSETQRNKGNFPGRFSGRQFSNSRSEMNVSTLELGDSALYLCASSLYTDVSYNEQFFGPGTRLTVL.

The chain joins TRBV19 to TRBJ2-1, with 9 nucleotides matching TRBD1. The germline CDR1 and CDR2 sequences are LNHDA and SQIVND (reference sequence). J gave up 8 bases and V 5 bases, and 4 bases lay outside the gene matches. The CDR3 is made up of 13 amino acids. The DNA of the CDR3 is TGTGCCAGTAGTTTACAGGGGGCCTATGAGCAGTTCTTC. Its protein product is CASSLQGAYEQFF.

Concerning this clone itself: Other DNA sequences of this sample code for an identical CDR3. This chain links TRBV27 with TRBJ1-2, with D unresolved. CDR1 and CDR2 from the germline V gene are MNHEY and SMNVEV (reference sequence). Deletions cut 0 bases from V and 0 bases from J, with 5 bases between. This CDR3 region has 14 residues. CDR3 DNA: TGTGCCAGCAGTTTATCGGGAGCTAACTATGGCTACACCTTC. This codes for CASSLSGANYGYTF.

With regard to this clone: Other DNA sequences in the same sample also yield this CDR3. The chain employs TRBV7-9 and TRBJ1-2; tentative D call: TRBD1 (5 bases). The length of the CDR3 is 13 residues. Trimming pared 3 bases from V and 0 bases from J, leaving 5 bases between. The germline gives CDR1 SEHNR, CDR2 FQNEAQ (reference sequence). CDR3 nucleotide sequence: TGTGCCAGCAGCTTGGGGCCTAACTATGGCTACACCTTC. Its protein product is CASSLGPNYGYTF.

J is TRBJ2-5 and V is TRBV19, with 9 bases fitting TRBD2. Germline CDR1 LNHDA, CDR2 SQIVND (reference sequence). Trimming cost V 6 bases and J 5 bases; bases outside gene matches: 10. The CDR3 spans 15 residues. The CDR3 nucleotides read TGTGCCAGTAGCCTAGCGGGATACCTCGGGGAGACCCAGTACTTC. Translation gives CASSLAGYLGETQYF.

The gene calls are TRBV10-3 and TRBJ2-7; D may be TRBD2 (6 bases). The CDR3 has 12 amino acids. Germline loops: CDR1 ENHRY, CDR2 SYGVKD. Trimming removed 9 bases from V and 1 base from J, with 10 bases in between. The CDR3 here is CAMGTSSYEQYF. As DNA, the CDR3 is TGTGCCATGGGGACTTCATCCTACGAGCAGTACTTC.

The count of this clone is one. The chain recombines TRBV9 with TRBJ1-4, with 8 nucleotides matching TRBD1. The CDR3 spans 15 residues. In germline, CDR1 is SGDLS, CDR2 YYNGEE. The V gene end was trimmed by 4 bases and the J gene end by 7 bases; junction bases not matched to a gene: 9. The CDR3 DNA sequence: TGTGCCAGCAGCACAGGGACAGGCCTGGGTGAAAAACTGTTTTTT. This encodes CASSTGTGLGEKLFF.

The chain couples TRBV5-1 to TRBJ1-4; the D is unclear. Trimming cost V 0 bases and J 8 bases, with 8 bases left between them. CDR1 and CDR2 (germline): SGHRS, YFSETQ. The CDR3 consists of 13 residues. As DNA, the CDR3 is TGCGCCAGCAGCTTGGACGGGGAGGAAAAACTGTTTTTT. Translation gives CASSLDGEEKLFF.

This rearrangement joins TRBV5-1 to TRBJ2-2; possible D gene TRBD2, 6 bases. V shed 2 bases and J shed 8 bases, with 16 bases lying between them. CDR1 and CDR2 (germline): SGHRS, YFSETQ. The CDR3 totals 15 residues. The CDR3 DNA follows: TGCGCCAGCAGCTTTGAAAGCGGGCCATGGGGGGAGCTGTTTTTT. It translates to CASSFESGPWGELFF.

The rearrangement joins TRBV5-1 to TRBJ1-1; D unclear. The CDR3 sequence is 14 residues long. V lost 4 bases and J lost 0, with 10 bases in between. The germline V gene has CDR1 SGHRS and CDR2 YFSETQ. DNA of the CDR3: TGCGCCAGCAGCCTAACCCGCCTGAACACTGAAGCTTTCTTT. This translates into CASSLTRLNTEAFF.

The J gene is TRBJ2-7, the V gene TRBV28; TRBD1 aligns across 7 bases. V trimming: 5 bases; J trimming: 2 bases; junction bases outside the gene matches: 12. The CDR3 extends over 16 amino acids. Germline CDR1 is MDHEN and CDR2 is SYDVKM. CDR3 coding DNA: TGTGCCAGCAGTCCCCACCCGACAGGGAACGCCTACGAGCAGTACTTC. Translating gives CASSPHPTGNAYEQYF.

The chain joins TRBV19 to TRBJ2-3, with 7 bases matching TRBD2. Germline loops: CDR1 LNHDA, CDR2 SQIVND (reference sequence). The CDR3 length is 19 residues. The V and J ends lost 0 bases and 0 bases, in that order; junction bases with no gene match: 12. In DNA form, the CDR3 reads TGTGCCAGTAGTATAGATTTCCGTCGTCCTAGCGGAAGCACAGATACGCAGTATTTT. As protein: CASSIDFRRPSGSTDTQYF.

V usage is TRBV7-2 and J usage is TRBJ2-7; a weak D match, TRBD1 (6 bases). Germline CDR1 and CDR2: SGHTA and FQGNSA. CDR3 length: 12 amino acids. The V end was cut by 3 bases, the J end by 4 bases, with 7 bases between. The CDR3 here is CASSLTGYEQYF. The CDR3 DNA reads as TGTGCCAGCAGCTTGACAGGATACGAGCAGTACTTC.

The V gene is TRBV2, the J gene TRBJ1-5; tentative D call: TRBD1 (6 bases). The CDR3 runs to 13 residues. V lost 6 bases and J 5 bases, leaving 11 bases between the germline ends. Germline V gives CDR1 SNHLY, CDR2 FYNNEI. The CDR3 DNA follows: TGTGCCAGCAGCCCGGACAGATATCAGCCCCAGCATTTT. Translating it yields CASSPDRYQPQHF.